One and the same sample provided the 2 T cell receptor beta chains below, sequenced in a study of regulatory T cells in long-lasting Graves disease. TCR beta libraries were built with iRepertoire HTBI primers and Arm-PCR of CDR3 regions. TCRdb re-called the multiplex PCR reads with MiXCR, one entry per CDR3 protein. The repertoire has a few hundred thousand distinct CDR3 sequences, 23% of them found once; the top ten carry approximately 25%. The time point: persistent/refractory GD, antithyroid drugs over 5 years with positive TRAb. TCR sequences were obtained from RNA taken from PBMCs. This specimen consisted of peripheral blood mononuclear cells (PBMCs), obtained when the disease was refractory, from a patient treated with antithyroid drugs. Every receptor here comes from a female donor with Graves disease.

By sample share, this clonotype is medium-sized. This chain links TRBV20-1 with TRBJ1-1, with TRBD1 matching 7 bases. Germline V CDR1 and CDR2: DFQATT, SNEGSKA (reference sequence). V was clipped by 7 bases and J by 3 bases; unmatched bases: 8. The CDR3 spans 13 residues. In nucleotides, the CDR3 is TGCAGTGTCATGGTCGACAGGGACACTGAAGCTTTCTTT. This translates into CSVMVDRDTEAFF.

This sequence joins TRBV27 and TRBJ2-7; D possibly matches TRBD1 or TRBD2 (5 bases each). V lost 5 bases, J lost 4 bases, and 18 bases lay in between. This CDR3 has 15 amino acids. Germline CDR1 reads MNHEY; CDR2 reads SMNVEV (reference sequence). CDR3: CASSTGAGTVYEQYF. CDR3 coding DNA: TGTGCCAGCAGTACAGGAGCTGGGACCGTATACGAGCAGTACTTC.